This T cell receptor (beta chain) was captured by sequencing in a study of cytomegalovirus exposure and HLA in healthy donors. The donors were members of the roughly 130-subject validation cohort (separate from the approximately 670-subject first cohort). The assay was immunoSEQ multiplex PCR, and TCRdb's table has in-frame clones only and misses some. The sample lists around 260,000 clones, roughly 88% occurring once. Specimen: PBMCs. This clonotype was sampled from a young woman in good health and CMV-seronegative.

CDR3 in amino acids: CASSLRTSGSSDEQFF. As DNA, the CDR3 is TGCGCCAGCAGTCTTCGGACTAGCGGGAGTTCTGATGAGCAGTTCTTC. The rearrangement uses TRBV23-1 and TRBJ2-1, with TRBD2 matching over 13 bases. TRBV23-1 is annotated as an ORF whose role is uncertain. Losses at the gene ends were 4 bases for V and 8 bases for J; bases not matched to a gene: 8. The CDR3 extends over 16 amino acids.